A single sample is the source of the 25 T cell receptor beta chains below, sequenced in a study of control samples from healthy donors and cancer patients. Some clones are missing from TCRdb's copy, which holds only in-frame ones; the method was immunoSEQ multiplex PCR. The sample shows about 110,000 clones, roughly four fifths of them seen only once. The sequencing input was blood. The receptors were gathered from a man aged 18 to 35 in good health.

The chain links TRBV7-2 to TRBJ1-6; no firm D call. The V end was cut by 5 bases, the J end by 6 bases, with 11 bases between. In germline, CDR1 is SGHTA, CDR2 FQGNSA. This CDR3 is 14 amino acids long. The DNA of the CDR3 is TGTGCCAGCAGCCCCTTCGTGGTTAATTCACCCCTCCACTTT. The encoded protein is CASSPFVVNSPLHF. The whole variable domain, remainder taken from reference TRBV7-2 and TRBJ1-6, is GAGVSQSPSNKVTEKGKDVELRCDPISGHTALYWYRQSLGQGLEFLIYFQGNSAPDKSGLPSDRFSAERTGGSVSTLTIQRTQQEDSAVYLCASSPFVVNSPLHFGNGTRLTVT.

This rearrangement joins TRBV28 to TRBJ2-7; 10 nucleotides align to TRBD1. Germline V gene sequence: CDR1 MDHEN, CDR2 SYDVKM. The V and J ends lost 2 bases and 7 bases, in that order; junction bases with no gene match: 8. The CDR3 is made up of 15 amino acids. CDR3 sequence: CASSLRTGGRREQYF. The DNA of the CDR3 is TGTGCCAGCAGTTTACGGACAGGGGGGCGTCGAGAGCAGTACTTC.

V usage is TRBV5-5 and J usage is TRBJ1-3; D unclear. V lost 3 bases and J lost 0, with 13 bases in between. Germline V gene sequence: CDR1 SGHKS, CDR2 YYEKEE (reference sequence). The CDR3 loop spans 16 amino acids. The DNA for the CDR3 is TGTGCCAGCAGCTGGAACGCAGCGGGCTCTGGAAACACCATATATTTT. It codes for CASSWNAAGSGNTIYF.

The chain employs TRBV6-1 and TRBJ2-1; tentative D call: TRBD2 (7 bases). The V gene lost 0 bases and the J gene lost 0 bases, with 15 bases spanning the gap. The CDR3 loop spans 18 amino acids. Per germline, CDR1 MNHNS and CDR2 SASEGT. The CDR3 region has the DNA TGTGCCAGCAGTGAAGCTAAGTTTGGGGGGGCCTCCTACAATGAGCAGTTCTTC. Protein product: CASSEAKFGGASYNEQFF.

This clone turned up a few times. The gene calls are TRBV24-1 and TRBJ2-7; D not certain. Germline V lookup: CDR1 KGHDR, CDR2 SFDVKD. Trimming took 8 bases from V and 9 from J, leaving 7 bases between them. The CDR3 has 9 residues. The CDR3 protein is CATIKGQYV. The CDR3 DNA follows: TGTGCCACCATTAAGGGGCAGTACGTC.

The chain combines TRBV19 with TRBJ1-1; 8 bases are a match to TRBD1. Germline CDR1 and CDR2: LNHDA and SQIVND (reference sequence). Trimming at V came to 4 bases and at J to 0 bases, leaving 13 bases not matched to a gene. This CDR3 spans 18 amino acids. This chain's CDR3 is CASSTDRDRNVLNTEAFF. As DNA, the CDR3 is TGTGCCAGTAGTACGGACCGGGACAGGAACGTATTGAACACTGAAGCTTTCTTT.

The rearrangement uses TRBV5-1 and TRBJ1-2; possible D gene TRBD1, 6 bases. The CDR3 covers 15 residues. V was cut by 0 bases and J by 5 bases, with 14 bases left in between. Germline V gene lookup returns CDR1 SGHRS and CDR2 YFSETQ. CDR3 DNA: TGCGCCAGCAGCTTGGAGAGCGGGGGCGGATATGGCTACACCTTC. Translated, it gives CASSLESGGGYGYTF. Combining the CDR3 with reference TRBV5-1 and TRBJ1-2 gives the whole variable domain KAGVTQTPRYLIKTRGQQVTLSCSPISGHRSVSWYQQTPGQGLQFLFEYFSETQRNKGNFPGRFSGRQFSNSRSEMNVSTLELGDSALYLCASSLESGGGYGYTFGSGTRLTVV.

The V and J genes are TRBV7-7 and TRBJ2-3; 8 bases map to TRBD2. The CDR3 sequence is 15 residues long. After removal of 5 bases from V and 1 base from J, the junction contained 5 bases not matched to a gene. In germline, CDR1 is SSHAT, CDR2 FNYEAQ (reference sequence). CDR3 amino acids: CASSPSGGRTDTQYF. The DNA for the CDR3 is TGTGCCAGCAGCCCCAGCGGGGGCCGCACAGATACGCAGTATTTT.

DNA for the CDR3: TGTGCCAGCAGTCTTTCCGGGACAGGGTTTTTCGGCGATAATTCACCCCTCCACTTT. The encoded protein is CASSLSGTGFFGDNSPLHF. J is TRBJ1-6 and V is TRBV6-2 or TRBV6-3; 9 positions agree with TRBD1. Losses at the gene ends were 5 bases for V and 5 bases for J; bases not matched to a gene: 16. This CDR3 spans 19 amino acids. The V gene's germline CDR1 is MNHEY and CDR2 SVGEGT.

V and J are TRBV30 and TRBJ1-1; a possible D gene is TRBD1 (5 bases). CDR1 GTSNPN and CDR2 SVGIG come from the germline V gene (reference sequence). The CDR3 runs 12 residues. V lost 4 bases and J 6 bases, leaving 12 bases between the germline ends. In nucleotides, the CDR3 is TGTGCCTGGAACTCCCGAGGGGCTGAAGCTTTCTTT. As protein: CAWNSRGAEAFF.

A few counts support this clone. The rearrangement joins TRBV19 to TRBJ1-5; 7 nucleotides match TRBD1. This CDR3 has 14 residues. From germline, CDR1 is LNHDA and CDR2 SQIVND (reference sequence). V lost 0 bases to trimming and J lost 6 bases; unmatched junction nucleotides: 2. The CDR3 region has the DNA TGTGCCAGTAGTATAGATCACAGGGGTCAGCCCCAGCATTTT. This codes for CASSIDHRGQPQHF. Looking up the rest from reference TRBV19 and TRBJ1-5 gives the full variable domain: DGGITQSPKYLFRKEGQNVTLSCEQNLNHDAMYWYRQDPGQGLRLIYYSQIVNDFQKGDIAEGYSVSREKKESFPLTVTSAQKNPTAFYLCASSIDHRGQPQHFGDGTRLSIL.

V and J are TRBV20-1 and TRBJ1-2; weak D call: TRBD1 (5 bases). In germline, CDR1 is DFQATT, CDR2 SNEGSKA (reference sequence). The CDR3 spans 14 residues. V was shortened by 3 bases and J by 4 bases, with 15 bases between the two germline ends. The CDR3 region has the DNA TGCAGTGCTAGTCACCGAGGGGTGGGCTATGGCTACACCTTC. Its translation: CSASHRGVGYGYTF.

As DNA, the CDR3 is TGCGCCAGCAGCCCTGGAGGGCGGGGGCATAGCACCGGGGAGCTGTTTTTT. Translated: CASSPGGRGHSTGELFF. The J gene is TRBJ2-2, the V gene TRBV5-1; a weak D match, TRBD2 (7 bases). The CDR3 runs to 17 residues. V was trimmed by 4 bases and J by 4 bases, leaving 20 bases between them. Germline V gives CDR1 SGHRS, CDR2 YFSETQ.

The chain recombines TRBV10-2 with TRBJ2-3, with a possible D match to TRBD2 (7 bases). Looked up from germline, CDR1 is WSHSY and CDR2 is SAAADI. Trimming removed 5 bases at V and 2 bases at J, with 11 bases between. CDR3 size: 14 residues. The CDR3 loop reads CASSRGAHTDTQYF. The CDR3, as DNA: TGCGCCAGCAGTCGGGGGGCACACACAGATACGCAGTATTTT.

This clone came up a few times. The rearrangement joins TRBV27 to TRBJ1-6; 10 bases are shared with TRBD1. The germline CDR1 and CDR2 sequences are MNHEY and SMNVEV (reference sequence). This CDR3 region has 16 residues. Trimming at V came to 4 bases and at J to 7 bases, leaving 7 bases not matched to a gene. In DNA form, the CDR3 reads TGTGCCAGCAGTTCGGACAGGGGGAATTGGAATTCACCCCTCCACTTT. Translating gives CASSSDRGNWNSPLHF.

The gene calls are TRBV5-1 and TRBJ1-4, with a tentative D call TRBD1 (6 bases). This CDR3 spans 15 amino acids. V gave up 0 bases and J gave up 5 bases, with 11 bases separating them. CDR1 is SGHRS, CDR2 YFSETQ, per germline. CDR3 nucleotide sequence: TGCGCCAGCAGCTTGGCCTTGAGGGGGAATGAAAAACTGTTTTTT. Its protein is CASSLALRGNEKLFF.

The chain joins TRBV5-6 to TRBJ1-2; 8 bases match TRBD1. The germline V gene encodes CDR1 SGHDT and CDR2 YYEEEE. V was clipped by 4 bases and J by 3 bases; unmatched bases: 5. The CDR3 is 14 amino acids. CDR3 DNA: TGTGCCAGCAGCCCAGGGGGCCCTCACTATGGCTACACCTTC. It is translated as CASSPGGPHYGYTF. The complete variable domain, with remaining parts taken from reference TRBV5-6 and TRBJ1-2, reads DAGVTQSPTHLIKTRGQQVTLRCSPKSGHDTVSWYQQALGQGPQFIFQYYEEEERQRGNFPDRFSGHQFPNYSSELNVNALLLGDSALYLCASSPGGPHYGYTFGSGTRLTVV.

The chain carries TRBV12-3 or TRBV12-4 and TRBJ1-1; D is unclear. The CDR3 consists of 13 residues. The V gene lost 10 bases and the J gene lost 5 bases, with 17 bases spanning the gap. This chain's CDR3 is CAIKKDSGTEAFF. In nucleotides, the CDR3 is TGTGCCATTAAAAAAGACTCTGGGACTGAAGCTTTCTTT.

The CDR3 DNA reads TGTGCCAGCAGCCAAGACAGTTCCCCAGGACTAGCGGGGGGGCTGGCCAAAAACATTCAGTACTTC. Its translation is CASSQDSSPGLAGGLAKNIQYF. The gene calls are TRBV4-2 and TRBJ2-4; 15 bases fit TRBD2. The germline V gene encodes CDR1 LGHNA and CDR2 YNFKEQ. V lost 0 bases and J lost 1; bases outside the gene matches: 13. The CDR3 contains 22 residues.

The chain joins TRBV27 to TRBJ2-6, with TRBD1 identical over 8 bases. The J segment lost 0 bases and the V segment lost 5 bases, leaving 12 bases of the junction unmatched. This CDR3 has 19 residues. CDR1 and CDR2 from the germline V gene are MNHEY and SMNVEV (reference sequence). The DNA of the CDR3 is TGTGCCAGCAGTCTAATCCCGGGACAGGACTTCTCTGGGGCCAACGTCCTGACTTTC. Protein sequence: CASSLIPGQDFSGANVLTF. Looking up the rest from reference TRBV27 and TRBJ2-6 gives the full variable domain: EAQVTQNPRYLITVTGKKLTVTCSQNMNHEYMSWYRQDPGLGLRQIYYSMNVEVTDKGDVPEGYKVSRKEKRNFPLILESPSPNQTSLYFCASSLIPGQDFSGANVLTFGAGSRLTVL.

This chain uses TRBV4-3 with TRBJ2-3; 7 nucleotides agree with TRBD2. Germline V lookup: CDR1 LGHNA, CDR2 YSLEER. The CDR3 runs 15 residues. Losses at the gene ends were 4 bases for V and 4 bases for J; bases not matched to a gene: 8. The CDR3 DNA follows: TGCGCCAGCAGCCGCAGCTGGGCGGGAGCAGATACGCAGTATTTT. Its translation is CASSRSWAGADTQYF.

This clone was detected only once. The chain couples TRBV14 to TRBJ1-2; D is ambiguous. V shed 0 bases and J shed 10 bases, with 15 bases lying between them. There are 14 residues in the CDR3. CDR1 and CDR2 from the germline V gene are SGHDN and FVKESK. As DNA, the CDR3 is TGTGCCAGCAGCCAAGATGAGGGCGGATCCCACTACACCTTC. Its protein product is CASSQDEGGSHYTF.

This chain connects TRBV19 to TRBJ1-5, with D uncertain. CDR1 and CDR2 (germline): LNHDA, SQIVND (reference sequence). The CDR3 contains 15 residues. Trimming removed 7 bases at V and 6 bases at J, with 19 bases between. The CDR3 bases are TGTGCCAGTACCCCGATCGCTTCCTTAGGTCAGCCCCAGCATTTT. It encodes CASTPIASLGQPQHF.

This clone was counted a single time. This chain connects TRBV5-1 to TRBJ1-5; D perhaps matches TRBD1 (6 bases). The CDR3 spans 17 residues. The V end lost 0 bases, the J end lost 0 bases, and 13 bases lay between the germline ends. The germline CDR1 and CDR2 sequences are SGHRS and YFSETQ. This chain's CDR3 is CASSLDPGDVSNQPQHF. In DNA form, the CDR3 reads TGCGCCAGCAGCTTGGACCCAGGGGATGTTAGCAATCAGCCCCAGCATTTT.

This clone was picked up one time. V and J are TRBV6-5 and TRBJ1-1; 7 bases agree with TRBD1. The trim removed 2 bases at V and 4 bases at J, leaving 1 base unmatched. The germline gives CDR1 MNHEY, CDR2 SVGAGI. The CDR3 sequence is 13 residues long. The CDR3 loop is CASSYNRGTEAFF. DNA for the CDR3: TGTGCCAGCAGTTACAACAGGGGCACTGAAGCTTTCTTT.